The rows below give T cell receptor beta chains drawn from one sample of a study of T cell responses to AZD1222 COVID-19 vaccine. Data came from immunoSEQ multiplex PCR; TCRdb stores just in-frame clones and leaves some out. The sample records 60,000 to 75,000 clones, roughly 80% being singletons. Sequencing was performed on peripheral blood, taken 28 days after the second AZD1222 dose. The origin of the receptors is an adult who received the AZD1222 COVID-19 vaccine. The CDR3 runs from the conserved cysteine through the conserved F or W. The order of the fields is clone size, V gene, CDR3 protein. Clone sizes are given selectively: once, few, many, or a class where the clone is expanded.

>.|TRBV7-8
CASSNAEGSGYNEQFF
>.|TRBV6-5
CASSYWNEQFF
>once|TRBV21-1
CASSTDFCLQQTGNTIYF
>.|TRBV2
CASSEGQGLLSNQPQHF
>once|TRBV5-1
CASSFTENTEAFF
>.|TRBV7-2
CASSYRDAATQYF
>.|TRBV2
CASMAETLGKLFF
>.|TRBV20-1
CSASAKSDSNTEAFF
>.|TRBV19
CASNFRASPLHF
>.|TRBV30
CAWSFRGGQPQHF
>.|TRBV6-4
CASSDARTGELFF
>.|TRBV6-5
CASSLSATGELFF
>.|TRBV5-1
CASSSADGRTDTQYF
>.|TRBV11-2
CASSPDRTNYEQYF
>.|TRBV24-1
CATSDLIAGGGETQYF
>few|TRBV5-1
CASSLTGSRSYNEQFF
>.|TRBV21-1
CASSKVWQGIGNTIYF
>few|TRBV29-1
CSVEGSLEDGYTF
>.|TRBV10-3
CAISDVRGLESTDTQYF
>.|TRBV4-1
CASRLSGGDQETQYF
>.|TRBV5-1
CASTLRQVAAGELFF
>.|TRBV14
CASSQRTRNTQYF
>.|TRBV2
CASGRQGVRVEQYF
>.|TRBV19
CASSAKTTGGYEQYF
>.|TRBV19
CASRGMGSATNEKLFF
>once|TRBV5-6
CASSPDLRVSEQYF